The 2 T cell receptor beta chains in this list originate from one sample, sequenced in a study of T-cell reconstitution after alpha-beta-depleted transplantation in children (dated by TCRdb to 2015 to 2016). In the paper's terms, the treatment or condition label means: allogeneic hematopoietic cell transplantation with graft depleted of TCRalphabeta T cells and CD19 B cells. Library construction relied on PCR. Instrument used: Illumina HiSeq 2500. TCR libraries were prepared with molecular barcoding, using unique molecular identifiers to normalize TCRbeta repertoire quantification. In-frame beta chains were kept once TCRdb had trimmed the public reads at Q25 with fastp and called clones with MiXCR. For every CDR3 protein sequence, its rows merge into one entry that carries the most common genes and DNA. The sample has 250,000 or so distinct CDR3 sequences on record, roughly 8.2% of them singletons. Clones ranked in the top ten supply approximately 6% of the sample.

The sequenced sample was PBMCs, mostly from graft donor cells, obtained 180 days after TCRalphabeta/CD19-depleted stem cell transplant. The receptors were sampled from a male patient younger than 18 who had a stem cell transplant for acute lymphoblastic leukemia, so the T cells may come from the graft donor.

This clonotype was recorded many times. The CDR3 is CASSLEGYQETQYF. As DNA, the CDR3 is TGCGCCAGCAGCTTGGAGGGGTACCAAGAGACCCAGTACTTC. The rearrangement joins TRBV5-1 to TRBJ2-5, with D perhaps matching TRBD1 (5 bases). Trimming stripped 0 bases from V and 0 bases from J, with 6 bases between. The CDR3 runs to 14 residues. The V gene's germline CDR1 is SGHRS and CDR2 YFSETQ.

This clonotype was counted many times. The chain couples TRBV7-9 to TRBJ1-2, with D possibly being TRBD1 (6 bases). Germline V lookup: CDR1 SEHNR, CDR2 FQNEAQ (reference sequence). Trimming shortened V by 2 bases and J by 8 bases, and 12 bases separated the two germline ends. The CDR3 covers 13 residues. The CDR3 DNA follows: TGTGCCAGCAGCTTAACGGGGGGCGAGGGCTACACCTTC. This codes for CASSLTGGEGYTF.